Below, 12 T cell receptor beta chains from the same sample are listed, as sequenced in a study of EBV T-cell therapy then PD-1 blockade in nasopharyngeal carcinoma. Using immunoSEQ multiplex PCR, the repertoire was profiled, and TCRdb retains in-frame clones only, with some absent. The table lists tens of thousands of clones, approximately 83% of them singletons. Specified treatment: AdE1-LMPpoly-expanded autologous EBV-specific T-cell therapy followed by anti-PD-1 nivolumab. Their antigens remain unidentified. Sequencing was performed on CD8+ T cells from blood, taken at day -245 from a patient whose treatment included autologous EBV-specific T cells and nivolumab. These receptors were taken from a man aged 35 to 55 with nasopharyngeal carcinoma.

This rearrangement joins TRBV7-8 to TRBJ2-1; D not certain. The germline V gene has CDR1 SGHVS and CDR2 FQNEAQ. The CDR3 totals 12 residues. The ends were cut back, 1 base at V and 6 bases at J, with 4 bases in the middle. The CDR3 protein is CASSLERNEQFF. CDR3 in DNA: TGTGCCAGCAGCTTAGAACGCAATGAGCAGTTCTTC.

This clone was recorded a few times. This chain connects TRBV4-2 to TRBJ2-2; D possibly matches TRBD1 or TRBD2 (5 bases each). Germline V gives CDR1 LGHNA, CDR2 YNFKEQ. CDR3 length: 15 amino acids. The ends were cut back, 2 bases at V and 3 bases at J, with 10 bases in the middle. CDR3: CASSQNMGDTGELFF. The CDR3 coding sequence is TGTGCCAGCAGCCAAAACATGGGGGACACCGGGGAGCTGTTTTTT.

This clone occurred a few times. The rearrangement joins TRBV14 to TRBJ1-1; the D gene is possibly TRBD1 (6 bases). The germline V gene encodes CDR1 SGHDN and CDR2 FVKESK. V shed 4 bases and J shed 5 bases, with 11 bases lying between them. This CDR3 region has 13 residues. The DNA for the CDR3 is TGTGCCAGCAGCCTCGTACAGGGAACTGAAGCTTTCTTT. Amino acid sequence: CASSLVQGTEAFF.

This clone turned up a few times. The V and J genes are TRBV13 and TRBJ2-3; tentative D call: TRBD2 (7 bases). This CDR3 is 13 amino acids long. Trimming shortened V by 0 bases and J by 9 bases, and 10 bases separated the two germline ends. The V gene's germline CDR1 is PRHDT and CDR2 FYEKMQ (reference sequence). This CDR3 reads CASSLGTGGTQYF. CDR3 in DNA: TGTGCCAGCAGCTTAGGGACGGGGGGCACGCAGTATTTT.

The gene calls are TRBV9 and TRBJ1-2, with a weak D call TRBD1 (5 bases). Trimming stripped 0 bases from V and 4 bases from J, with 7 bases between. This CDR3 contains 13 residues. Germline-derived CDR1 and CDR2 are SGDLS and YYNGEE. The CDR3 coding sequence is TGTGCCAGCAGCGTAGAGACAGCCTATGGCTACACCTTC. It is translated as CASSVETAYGYTF.

This clone was seen repeatedly, ten times or more. The chain has TRBV3-1 (or the pseudogene TRBV3-2) and TRBJ1-1; D is uncertain. The germline V gene encodes CDR1 LGHDT and CDR2 YNNKEL (reference sequence). The CDR3 runs 13 residues. V was trimmed by 4 bases and J by 5 bases, leaving 11 bases between them. The CDR3 bases are TGTGCCAGCAGCCTAGAAGGGTTAACTGAAGCTTTCTTT. Translating it yields CASSLEGLTEAFF.

The chain recombines TRBV19 with TRBJ2-7, with D hard to call. V lost 2 bases and J 6 bases, leaving 11 bases between the germline ends. Germline V gene sequence: CDR1 LNHDA, CDR2 SQIVND (reference sequence). CDR3 size: 13 residues. The CDR3 reads CASSIRRSPEQYF. CDR3 DNA sequence: TGTGCCAGTAGTATAAGGCGGTCCCCCGAGCAGTACTTC. Based on the CDR3 plus reference TRBV19 and TRBJ2-7, the full variable domain is DGGITQSPKYLFRKEGQNVTLSCEQNLNHDAMYWYRQDPGQGLRLIYYSQIVNDFQKGDIAEGYSVSREKKESFPLTVTSAQKNPTAFYLCASSIRRSPEQYFGPGTRLTVT.

V is TRBV12-3 or TRBV12-4 and J is TRBJ2-1, with D possibly TRBD2 on 6 matching bases. This CDR3 region has 12 residues. Trimming shortened V by 7 bases and J by 4 bases, and 8 bases separated the two germline ends. The CDR3 region is CASKGRYNEQFF. The CDR3 DNA reads as TGTGCCAGCAAAGGGAGGTACAATGAGCAGTTCTTC.

The rearrangement links TRBV19 to TRBJ2-6; D uncertain. Trimming pared 3 bases from V and 2 bases from J, leaving 8 bases between. The CDR3 sequence is 15 residues long. CDR1 and CDR2 (germline): LNHDA, SQIVND (reference sequence). The CDR3 protein is CASSIGETGANVLTF. In nucleotides, the CDR3 is TGTGCCAGTAGTATTGGAGAAACTGGGGCCAACGTCCTGACTTTC. The full variable domain, in which reference TRBV19 and TRBJ2-6 provide the parts outside the CDR3, is DGGITQSPKYLFRKEGQNVTLSCEQNLNHDAMYWYRQDPGQGLRLIYYSQIVNDFQKGDIAEGYSVSREKKESFPLTVTSAQKNPTAFYLCASSIGETGANVLTFGAGSRLTVL.

This clone appeared a single time. DNA of the CDR3: TGTGCCAGCAGCCTACCCGGGACAGGGTCCACTGAAGCTTTCTTT. Protein: CASSLPGTGSTEAFF. The gene calls are TRBV7-2 and TRBJ1-1, with 9 nucleotides matching TRBD1. The CDR3 sequence is 15 residues long. After removal of 5 bases from V and 4 bases from J, the junction contained 8 bases not matched to a gene. Germline CDR1 and CDR2: SGHTA and FQGNSA.

The genes are TRBV5-6 and TRBJ1-1; unclear D gene. The CDR3 runs to 14 residues. CDR1 and CDR2 from the germline V gene are SGHDT and YYEEEE. Trimming removed 1 base from V and 4 bases from J, with 11 bases in between. CDR3 protein: CASSLTGSFTEAFF. CDR3 bases: TGTGCCAGCAGCTTGACGGGGTCGTTCACTGAAGCTTTCTTT.

The chain has TRBV4-1 and TRBJ2-3; 9 positions agree with TRBD2. The J segment lost 4 bases and the V segment lost 0 bases, leaving 2 bases of the junction unmatched. The CDR3 sequence is 15 residues long. Germline-derived CDR1 and CDR2 are MGHRA and YSYEKL. CDR3 DNA: TGCGCCAGCAGCCAAGAGCGGGGGGGCCCAGATACGCAGTATTTT. This sequence encodes CASSQERGGPDTQYF.